This TCR beta chain is from a study of ipilimumab plus nivolumab after autologous stem cell transplantation. Study background: The myeloma group: high-risk transplant-naive, or relapse within 3 years after first autologous transplant.

For this clone: Germline and junction disagree at one end, which may indicate a read error.

Data came from immunoSEQ multiplex PCR; TCRdb stores just in-frame clones and leaves some out. The sample holds 9,500 to 15,000 clones, roughly 70% seen once. This CDR3 is 13 amino acids long. Per germline, CDR1 MNHEY and CDR2 SVGAGI. This TCR was sampled from a male donor with multiple myeloma. This chain uses TRBV6-5 with TRBJ1-6; weak D call: TRBD1 (5 bases). The sample here was PBMCs, taken in a trial of ipilimumab plus nivolumab as post-transplant consolidation. CDR3 sequence (DNA): TGTGCCATCAGTGGGGCAGTTAATTCACCCCTCCACTTT. Its translation: CAISGAVNSPLHF.